Below are 2 T cell receptor beta chains sequenced from a single sample in a study of radiation and T cells in renal cell carcinoma. Indicated time point: blood 2 weeks post-SBRT. The treatment was: 15 Gy SBRT to primary tumor, nephrectomy 4 weeks later. The data were produced by immunoSEQ multiplex PCR, yet TCRdb's version contains in-frame clones alone and is incomplete. Among about 120,000 clones listed, 81% were seen once. This sample comprised blood, obtained from a patient whose treatment included radiotherapy and nephrectomy. All receptors derive from a man aged 50-59 years with renal cell carcinoma.

In this sample, this clone turned up once. The chain combines TRBV30 with TRBJ2-2; the D is unclear. The germline gives CDR1 GTSNPN, CDR2 SVGIG (reference sequence). Trimming removed 6 bases from V and 0 bases from J, with 11 bases in between. The CDR3 is made up of 14 amino acids. CDR3 DNA: TGTGCCTGTAGAGCTCGAACGAACACCGGGGAGCTGTTTTTT. Translated, it gives CACRARTNTGELFF.

The chain joins TRBV7-9 to TRBJ2-2; weak D call: TRBD2 (6 bases). This CDR3 has 17 amino acids. CDR1 and CDR2 (germline): SEHNR, FQNEAQ (reference sequence). V dropped 5 bases and J dropped 3 bases, with 19 bases sitting between them. The CDR3 DNA sequence: TGTGCCAGCAGCGGACGGGGGAGCGGCAGCGACACCGGGGAGCTGTTTTTT. This sequence encodes CASSGRGSGSDTGELFF. Based on the CDR3 plus reference TRBV7-9 and TRBJ2-2, the full variable domain is DTGVSQNPRHKITKRGQNVTFRCDPISEHNRLYWYRQTLGQGPEFLTYFQNEAQLEKSRLLSDRFSAERPKGSFSTLEIQRTEQGDSAMYLCASSGRGSGSDTGELFFGEGSRLTVL.